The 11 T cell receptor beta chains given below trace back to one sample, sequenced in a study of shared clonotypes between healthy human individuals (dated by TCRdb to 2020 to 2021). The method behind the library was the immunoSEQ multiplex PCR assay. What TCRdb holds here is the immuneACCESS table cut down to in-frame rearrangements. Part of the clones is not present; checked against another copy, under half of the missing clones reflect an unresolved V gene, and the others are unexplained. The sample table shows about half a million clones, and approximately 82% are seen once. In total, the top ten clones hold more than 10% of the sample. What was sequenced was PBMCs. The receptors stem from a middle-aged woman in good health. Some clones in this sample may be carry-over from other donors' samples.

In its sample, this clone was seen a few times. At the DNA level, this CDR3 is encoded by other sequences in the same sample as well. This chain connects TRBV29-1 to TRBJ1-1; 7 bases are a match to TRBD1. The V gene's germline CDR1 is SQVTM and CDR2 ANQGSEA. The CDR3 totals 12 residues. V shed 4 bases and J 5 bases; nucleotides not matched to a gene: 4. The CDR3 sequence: CSVGGGGTEAFF. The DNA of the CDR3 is TGCAGCGTTGGAGGGGGCGGGACTGAAGCTTTCTTT.

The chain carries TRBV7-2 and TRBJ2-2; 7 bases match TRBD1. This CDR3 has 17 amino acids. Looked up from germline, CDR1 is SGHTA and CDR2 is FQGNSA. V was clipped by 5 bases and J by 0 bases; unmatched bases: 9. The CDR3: CASSVTGTAANTGELFF. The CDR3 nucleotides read TGTGCCAGCAGCGTTACCGGGACAGCCGCGAACACCGGGGAGCTGTTTTTT.

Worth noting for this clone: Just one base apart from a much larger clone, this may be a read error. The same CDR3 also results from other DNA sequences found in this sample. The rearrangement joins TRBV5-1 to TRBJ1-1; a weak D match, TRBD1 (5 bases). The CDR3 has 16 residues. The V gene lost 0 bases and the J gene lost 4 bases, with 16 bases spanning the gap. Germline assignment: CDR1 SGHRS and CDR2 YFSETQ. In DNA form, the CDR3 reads TGCGCCAGCAGCTTGGGGACGGGGGGTTTGATCACTGAAGCTTTCTTT. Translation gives CASSLGTGGLITEAFF. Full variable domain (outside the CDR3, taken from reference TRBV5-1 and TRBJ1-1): KAGVTQTPRYLIKTRGQQVTLSCSPISGHRSVSWYQQTPGQGLQFLFEYFSETQRNKGNFPGRFSGRQFSNSRSEMNVSTLELGDSALYLCASSLGTGGLITEAFFGQGTRLTVV.

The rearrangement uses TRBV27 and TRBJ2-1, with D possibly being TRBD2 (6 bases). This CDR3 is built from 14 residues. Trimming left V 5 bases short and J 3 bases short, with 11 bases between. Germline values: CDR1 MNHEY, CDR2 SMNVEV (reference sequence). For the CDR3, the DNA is TGTGCCAGCAGTCCCGGGACTGGCTACAATGAGCAGTTCTTC. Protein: CASSPGTGYNEQFF.

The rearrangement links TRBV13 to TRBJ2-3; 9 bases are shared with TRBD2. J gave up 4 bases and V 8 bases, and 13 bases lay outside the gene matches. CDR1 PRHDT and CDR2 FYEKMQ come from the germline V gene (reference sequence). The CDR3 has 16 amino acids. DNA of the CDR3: TGTGCCAGCGGACGTAGCGGGAGAAGGGACGCAGATACGCAGTATTTT. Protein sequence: CASGRSGRRDADTQYF. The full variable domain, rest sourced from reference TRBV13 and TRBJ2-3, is AAGVIQSPRHLIKEKRETATLKCYPIPRHDTVYWYQQGPGQDPQFLISFYEKMQSDKGSIPDRFSAQQFSDYHSELNMSSLELGDSALYFCASGRSGRRDADTQYFGPGTRLTVL.

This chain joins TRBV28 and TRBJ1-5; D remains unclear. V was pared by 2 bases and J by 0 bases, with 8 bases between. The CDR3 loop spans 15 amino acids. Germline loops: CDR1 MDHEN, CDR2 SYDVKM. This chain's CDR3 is CASSLPINSNQPQHF. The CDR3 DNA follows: TGTGCCAGCAGTTTACCAATTAATAGCAATCAGCCCCAGCATTTT.

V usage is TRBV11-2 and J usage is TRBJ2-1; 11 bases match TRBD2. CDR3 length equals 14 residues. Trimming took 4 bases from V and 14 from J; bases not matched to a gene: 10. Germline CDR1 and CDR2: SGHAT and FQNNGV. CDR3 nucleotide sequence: TGTGCCAGCAGCTCCTCAGTTACTAGCGGGAGTAAGTTCTTC. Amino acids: CASSSSVTSGSKFF.

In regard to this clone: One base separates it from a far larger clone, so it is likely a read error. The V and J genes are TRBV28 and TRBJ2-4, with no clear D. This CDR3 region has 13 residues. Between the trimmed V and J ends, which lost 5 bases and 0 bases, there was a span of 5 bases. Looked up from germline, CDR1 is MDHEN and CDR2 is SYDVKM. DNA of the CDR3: TGTGCCAGCAGTGGCATAGCCAAAAACATTCAGTACTTC. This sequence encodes CASSGIAKNIQYF.

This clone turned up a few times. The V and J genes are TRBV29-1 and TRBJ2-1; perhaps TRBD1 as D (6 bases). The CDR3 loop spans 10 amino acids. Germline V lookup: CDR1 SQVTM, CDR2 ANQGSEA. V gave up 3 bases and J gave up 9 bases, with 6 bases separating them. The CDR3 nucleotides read TGCAGCGTTGACAGGGGTGAGCAGTTCTTC. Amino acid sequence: CSVDRGEQFF.

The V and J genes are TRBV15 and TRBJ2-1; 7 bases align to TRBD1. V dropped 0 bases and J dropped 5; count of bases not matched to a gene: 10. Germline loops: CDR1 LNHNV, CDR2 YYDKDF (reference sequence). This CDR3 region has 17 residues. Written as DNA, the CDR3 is TGTGCCACCAGCAGAGATCCCCAGACAGGGTGGCACAATGAGCAGTTCTTC. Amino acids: CATSRDPQTGWHNEQFF.

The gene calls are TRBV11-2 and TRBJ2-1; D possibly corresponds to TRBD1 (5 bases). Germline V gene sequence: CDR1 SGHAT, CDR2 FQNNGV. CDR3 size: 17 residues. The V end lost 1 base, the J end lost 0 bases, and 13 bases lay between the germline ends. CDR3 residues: CASSLVRTDSSYNEQFF. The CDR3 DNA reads TGTGCCAGCAGCTTAGTCCGAACCGACAGCTCCTACAATGAGCAGTTCTTC.